This TCR beta chain was observed in a study of graft-versus-host responses after intestinal transplantation. Produced via immunoSEQ multiplex PCR; TCRdb's table is partial and in-frame only. This table holds around 96,000 clones, 80% to 95% found once. The table lists this clone with a count of one. Its antigen is still unknown. The CDR3 has 13 residues. Germline CDR1 is SGHRS and CDR2 is YFSETQ. V was clipped by 0 bases and J by 5 bases, with 8 bases between them. This sequence was found in a human donor who received an intestinal transplant. The specimen was unstimulated CD4+ T cells sorted from spleen or lymph node cells, collected before intestinal transplant. The chain carries TRBV5-1 and TRBJ2-5; no reliable D call. In DNA form, the CDR3 reads TGCGCCAGCAGCTTGGGTCGCCGGGAGACCCAGTACTTC. Amino acid sequence: CASSLGRRETQYF.